The 32 T cell receptor beta chains below come from one sample, sequenced in a study of blood T cell repertoires in COVID-19. Here immunoSEQ multiplex PCR was the method, and the copy in TCRdb shows in-frame clones only, minus some. The sample has roughly 70,000 clones; approximately 81% are singletons. Sequenced material: peripheral blood. Receptors originate from a woman of 80 years or more with active or convalescent COVID-19.

CDR3: CASSQMGQGNSPLHF. In DNA, the CDR3 is TGCGCCAGCAGCCAAATGGGCCAGGGTAATTCACCCCTCCACTTT. The rearrangement uses TRBV4-1 and TRBJ1-6; D is possibly TRBD1 (5 bases). Per germline, CDR1 MGHRA and CDR2 YSYEKL. Trimming removed 2 bases from V and 6 bases from J, with 11 bases in between. The CDR3 is 15 residues long.

The CDR3 DNA reads TGTGCCAGCAGCCCCGTGGCCAACACCTACGAGCAGTACTTC. Translated, it gives CASSPVANTYEQYF. The chain carries TRBV7-3 and TRBJ2-7, with D unresolved. CDR3 length: 14 amino acids. Germline loops: CDR1 SGHTA, CDR2 FQGTGA. V lost 5 bases and J lost 2, with 13 bases in between.

As DNA, the CDR3 is TGCGCCAGCAGCTTGGAGGGACTAGCGGGGGATACGCAGTATTTT. Its translation: CASSLEGLAGDTQYF. The chain combines TRBV5-1 with TRBJ2-3; 13 bases map to TRBD2. V gave up 0 bases and J gave up 6 bases; unmatched junction bases: 1. The CDR3 sequence is 15 residues long. Per the germline V gene, CDR1 is SGHRS and CDR2 is YFSETQ.

Only one count was recorded for this clone. The rearrangement uses TRBV30 and TRBJ1-5; a possible D gene is TRBD1 (6 bases). The CDR3 is 15 residues long. Germline values: CDR1 GTSNPN, CDR2 SVGIG (reference sequence). V was pared by 0 bases and J by 2 bases, with 11 bases between. The CDR3 loop reads CAWSVSGVGNQPQHF. The CDR3 DNA reads as TGTGCCTGGAGTGTATCAGGGGTGGGCAATCAGCCCCAGCATTTT.

V usage is TRBV5-1 and J usage is TRBJ2-1; 10 bases align to TRBD2. Germline V gene lookup returns CDR1 SGHRS and CDR2 YFSETQ. The CDR3 runs to 16 residues. The V segment lost 0 bases and the J segment 6 bases; nucleotides outside the gene matches: 6. CDR3 in amino acids: CASSLDGASGSNEQFF. For the CDR3, the DNA is TGCGCCAGCAGCTTGGACGGGGCTAGCGGGAGCAATGAGCAGTTCTTC.

The CDR3 DNA follows: TGTGCCATCAGTGAGTTGGGACAGGGGGGCTACGAAGCCCAGCATTTT. It codes for CAISELGQGGYEAQHF. J is TRBJ1-5 and V is TRBV10-3, with 11 bases identical to TRBD1. V lost 1 base and J lost 11; bases outside the gene matches: 10. The CDR3 spans 16 residues. Germline-derived CDR1 and CDR2 are ENHRY and SYGVKD.

V is TRBV28 and J is TRBJ1-2; possible D gene TRBD1, 5 bases. V was clipped by 2 bases and J by 1 base, with 20 bases between them. CDR1 is MDHEN, CDR2 SYDVKM, per germline. The CDR3 totals 18 residues. The CDR3 region is CASSLETAIVPRNYGYTF. As DNA, the CDR3 is TGTGCCAGCAGTTTAGAGACAGCAATCGTCCCTCGTAACTATGGCTACACCTTC.

This clone is a singleton in its sample. This chain links TRBV24-1 with TRBJ2-3; D possibly corresponds to TRBD1 (6 bases). The V end lost 4 bases, the J end lost 1 base, and 14 bases lay between the germline ends. This CDR3 spans 16 amino acids. Germline CDR1 reads KGHDR; CDR2 reads SFDVKD. CDR3 protein: CATSEPNRVGTDTQYF. In DNA, the CDR3 is TGTGCCACCAGTGAGCCTAACAGGGTAGGCACAGATACGCAGTATTTT.

This chain connects TRBV6-6 to TRBJ1-2, with D possibly being TRBD1 (6 bases). Germline V CDR1 and CDR2: MNHNY, SVGAGI (reference sequence). Trimming took 5 bases from V and 8 from J, leaving 12 bases between them. This CDR3 region has 12 residues. This CDR3 reads CASSPTGYGYTF. Written as DNA, the CDR3 is TGTGCCAGCAGTCCCACAGGGTACGGCTACACCTTC.

J is TRBJ2-2 and V is TRBV18; 8 bases line up with TRBD2. Germline V gene sequence: CDR1 KGHSH, CDR2 LQKENI. The V segment lost 3 bases and the J segment 4 bases; nucleotides outside the gene matches: 13. The CDR3 totals 18 residues. The CDR3 bases are TGTGCCAGCTCACCGAAGGGAATAAGCGGGAGTGTCACCGGGGAGCTGTTTTTT. Its translation: CASSPKGISGSVTGELFF.

J is TRBJ1-1 and V is TRBV18, with 11 bases aligning to TRBD1. Losses at the gene ends were 2 bases for V and 4 bases for J; bases not matched to a gene: 3. The germline V gene encodes CDR1 KGHSH and CDR2 LQKENI. The CDR3 runs to 15 residues. CDR3 nucleotide sequence: TGTGCCAGCTCACCAGGGACAGGGGGTATCACTGAAGCTTTCTTT. Its protein product is CASSPGTGGITEAFF.

The chain has TRBV4-3 and TRBJ1-1; D is unclear. Germline CDR1 is LGHNA and CDR2 is YSLEER. CDR3 length: 14 residues. Between the trimmed V and J ends, which lost 2 bases and 2 bases, there was a span of 9 bases. Here the CDR3 DNA reads TGCGCCAGCAGCCAACCAGGTCTAAACACTGAAGCTTTCTTT. Translated: CASSQPGLNTEAFF.

The chain recombines TRBV28 with TRBJ1-4; D is unclear. This CDR3 comprises 12 residues. Germline V gives CDR1 MDHEN, CDR2 SYDVKM. The ends were cut back, 7 bases at V and 0 bases at J, with 3 bases in the middle. The CDR3: CASISTNEKLFF. CDR3 bases: TGTGCCAGCATCTCAACTAATGAAAAACTGTTTTTT.

This rearrangement joins TRBV11-2 to TRBJ2-5; 12 bases agree with TRBD1. Germline CDR1 and CDR2: SGHAT and FQNNGV. V was pared by 4 bases and J by 7 bases, with 13 bases of the junction left unmatched. The length of the CDR3 is 17 residues. CDR3 DNA: TGTGCCAGCAGCTCGATACCGGGACAGGGGGCGGTGAGGACCCAGTACTTC. Translating it yields CASSSIPGQGAVRTQYF.

This clone was observed a few times. The rearrangement links TRBV5-1 to TRBJ2-7, with 9 bases aligning to TRBD1. The length of the CDR3 is 16 residues. The V gene end was trimmed by 1 base and the J gene end by 1 base; junction bases not matched to a gene: 6. Per germline, CDR1 SGHRS and CDR2 YFSETQ. CDR3 amino acids: CASSLNAGTGSYEQYF. The CDR3 bases are TGCGCCAGCAGCTTGAACGCCGGGACAGGGTCCTACGAGCAGTACTTC.

J is TRBJ2-2 and V is TRBV5-6; 8 positions match TRBD1. Germline CDR1 reads SGHDT; CDR2 reads YYEEEE. The CDR3 is 16 amino acids. V shed 4 bases and J 1 base; nucleotides not matched to a gene: 6. CDR3 protein: CASSPTGVGNTGELFF. As DNA, the CDR3 is TGTGCCAGCAGCCCGACAGGGGTTGGGAACACCGGGGAGCTGTTTTTT.

The chain carries TRBV27 and TRBJ2-7; D gene uncertain. CDR1 and CDR2 from the germline V gene are MNHEY and SMNVEV (reference sequence). V was trimmed by 5 bases and J by 0 bases, leaving 14 bases between them. This CDR3 is 15 amino acids long. CDR3 sequence: CASSTLAVSSYEQYF. CDR3 DNA: TGTGCCAGCAGTACTTTAGCTGTGAGCTCCTACGAGCAGTACTTC.

The V gene is TRBV13, the J gene TRBJ1-2; 8 nucleotides line up with TRBD1. J was trimmed by 3 bases and V by 0 bases; bases with no gene match: 0. The CDR3 extends over 14 amino acids. The germline CDR1 and CDR2 sequences are PRHDT and FYEKMQ (reference sequence). CDR3 coding DNA: TGTGCCAGCAGCTTAGGGACAGGGGACTATGGCTACACCTTC. Its protein is CASSLGTGDYGYTF.

The chain combines TRBV28 with TRBJ2-5; 9 bases agree with TRBD2. CDR1 MDHEN and CDR2 SYDVKM come from the germline V gene. The CDR3 is 17 amino acids. V gave up 6 bases and J gave up 5 bases; unmatched junction bases: 16. The CDR3 loop is CASRTRGISGSLETQYF. The DNA of the CDR3 is TGTGCCAGCAGGACCCGCGGGATTAGCGGGAGTCTGGAGACCCAGTACTTC.

Here the CDR3 reads CASSVAGTGGPYEQYF. In nucleotides, the CDR3 is TGTGCCAGCAGCGTAGCTGGGACGGGAGGGCCTTACGAGCAGTACTTC. The chain couples TRBV9 to TRBJ2-7; TRBD2 agrees at 8 bases. J lost 4 bases, V lost 0 bases, and 9 bases had no gene match. This CDR3 region has 16 residues. The germline V gene has CDR1 SGDLS and CDR2 YYNGEE. Combining the CDR3 with reference TRBV9 and TRBJ2-7 gives the whole variable domain DSGVTQTPKHLITATGQRVTLRCSPRSGDLSVYWYQQSLDQGLQFLIQYYNGEERAKGNILERFSAQQFPDLHSELNLSSLELGDSALYFCASSVAGTGGPYEQYFGPGTRLTVT.

The chain employs TRBV3-1 (or the pseudogene TRBV3-2) and TRBJ2-3; 13 bases fit TRBD2. V was clipped by 4 bases and J by 0 bases; unmatched bases: 13. The CDR3 is 20 amino acids. Germline CDR1 is LGHDT and CDR2 is YNNKEL (reference sequence). As DNA, the CDR3 is TGTGCCAGCAGCCCATATAGGACTAGCGGGGGTGGAACTAGCACAGATACGCAGTATTTT. It translates to CASSPYRTSGGGTSTDTQYF.

This clone occurred a few times. CDR3 residues: CASSRQGLAYNEQFF. CDR3 nucleotide sequence: TGTGCCAGCAGCCGTCAAGGACTGGCGTACAATGAGCAGTTCTTC. This chain uses TRBV5-6 with TRBJ2-1; D is possibly TRBD2 (5 bases). Germline assignment: CDR1 SGHDT and CDR2 YYEEEE. V lost 4 bases to trimming and J lost 4 bases, with 15 bases between them. The CDR3 has 15 residues. Full variable domain (outside the CDR3, taken from reference TRBV5-6 and TRBJ2-1): DAGVTQSPTHLIKTRGQQVTLRCSPKSGHDTVSWYQQALGQGPQFIFQYYEEEERQRGNFPDRFSGHQFPNYSSELNVNALLLGDSALYLCASSRQGLAYNEQFFGPGTRLTVL.

This chain connects TRBV5-6 to TRBJ1-5; D is undetermined. V lost 4 bases and J 5 bases, leaving 4 bases between the germline ends. CDR3 length equals 11 residues. The germline gives CDR1 SGHDT, CDR2 YYEEEE. The CDR3 protein is CASSPDQPQHF. The DNA for the CDR3 is TGTGCCAGCAGCCCCGATCAGCCCCAGCATTTT.

This clone was detected a few times. This rearrangement joins TRBV7-8 to TRBJ1-5, with TRBD1 as a possible D gene (5 bases). Looked up from germline, CDR1 is SGHVS and CDR2 is FQNEAQ. There are 17 residues in the CDR3. Deletions cut 5 bases from V and 1 base from J, with 18 bases between. CDR3: CASSGSAGSGSNQPQHF. CDR3 DNA sequence: TGTGCCAGCAGCGGCAGTGCTGGTTCAGGGAGCAATCAGCCCCAGCATTTT.

By sample fraction, this clone is medium-sized. The chain joins TRBV19 to TRBJ1-1, with D possibly matching TRBD1 (5 bases). V was shortened by 3 bases and J by 4 bases, with 9 bases between the two germline ends. The germline V gene encodes CDR1 LNHDA and CDR2 SQIVND (reference sequence). The CDR3 consists of 13 residues. The CDR3 sequence: CASSMGQGTEAFF. As DNA, the CDR3 is TGTGCCAGTAGTATGGGGCAGGGCACTGAAGCTTTCTTT.

This clone was counted a few times. The chain joins TRBV10-3 to TRBJ1-2, with 9 nucleotides matching TRBD1. The V gene end was trimmed by 6 bases and the J gene end by 7 bases; junction bases not matched to a gene: 9. Germline CDR1 and CDR2: ENHRY and SYGVKD. The CDR3 is 14 amino acids. For the CDR3, the DNA is TGTGCCATCAGGACCGGGGACAGGGAAGGTGGCTACACCTTC. This encodes CAIRTGDREGGYTF.

This chain connects TRBV7-2 to TRBJ1-2, with TRBD1 as a possible D gene (5 bases). The ends were cut back, 5 bases at V and 2 bases at J, with 18 bases in the middle. This CDR3 is 16 amino acids long. The germline gives CDR1 SGHTA, CDR2 FQGNSA. This chain's CDR3 is CASSTRWGRTNYGYTF. CDR3 nucleotides: TGTGCCAGCAGCACCCGGTGGGGCAGGACGAACTATGGCTACACCTTC.

The CDR3 here is CASSFSGGISTDTQYF. The CDR3 DNA reads as TGTGCCAGCAGCTTTAGCGGGGGGATCTCCACAGATACGCAGTATTTT. The V gene is TRBV7-2, the J gene TRBJ2-3, with 10 nucleotides matching TRBD2. CDR3 length: 16 residues. CDR1 SGHTA and CDR2 FQGNSA come from the germline V gene. V lost 3 bases, J lost 2 bases, and 5 bases stayed unmatched.

This chain links TRBV6-5 with TRBJ2-7; D may be TRBD1 (5 bases). This CDR3 has 15 residues. Germline-derived CDR1 and CDR2 are MNHEY and SVGAGI. V was cut by 5 bases and J by 3 bases, with 17 bases left in between. CDR3 amino acids: CASSPGRTPNYEQYF. The CDR3 nucleotides read TGTGCCAGCAGTCCCGGTAGGACACCAAACTACGAGCAGTACTTC.

This sequence joins TRBV5-6 and TRBJ2-5; a possible D gene is TRBD2 (6 bases). The CDR3 covers 13 residues. CDR1 and CDR2 (germline): SGHDT, YYEEEE. Between the trimmed V and J ends, which lost 0 bases and 5 bases, there was a span of 8 bases. Here the CDR3 reads CASSLVGSETQYF. CDR3 sequence (DNA): TGTGCCAGCAGCTTGGTCGGGAGTGAGACCCAGTACTTC. Full variable domain (remainder filled in from reference TRBV5-6 and TRBJ2-5): DAGVTQSPTHLIKTRGQQVTLRCSPKSGHDTVSWYQQALGQGPQFIFQYYEEEERQRGNFPDRFSGHQFPNYSSELNVNALLLGDSALYLCASSLVGSETQYFGPGTRLLVL.

The CDR3 here is CASSFYGGQETQYF. In DNA, the CDR3 is TGTGCCAGCAGCTTTTACGGGGGCCAAGAGACCCAGTACTTC. The J gene is TRBJ2-5, the V gene TRBV5-6; a possible D gene is TRBD2 (6 bases). Germline assignment: CDR1 SGHDT and CDR2 YYEEEE. The CDR3 sequence is 14 residues long. V was pared by 2 bases and J by 1 base, with 9 bases between.

V gene TRBV4-1 combines with J gene TRBJ2-7, with TRBD2 identical over 9 bases. The germline gives CDR1 MGHRA, CDR2 YSYEKL. This CDR3 region has 17 residues. After removal of 4 bases from V and 4 bases from J, the junction contained 14 bases not matched to a gene. CDR3 DNA: TGCGCCAGCAGCCCCGGAACTATTAGCGGGAGCGTTTACGAGCAGTACTTC. This sequence encodes CASSPGTISGSVYEQYF.